What follows are 8 T cell receptor beta chains derived from one specimen sequenced in a study of shared clonotypes between healthy human individuals. Data came from immunoSEQ multiplex PCR; TCRdb stores just in-frame clones and leaves some out. The data show some 1 million clones, about 75% seen once. The sample taken for sequencing was memory CD4+ T cells sorted from blood. This sample's subset: CD45RA-negative fraction. These receptors were obtained from a young man in good health.

This clone was recorded only once. J is TRBJ1-4 and V is TRBV7-9; 10 bases map to TRBD1. V lost 2 bases and J lost 8; bases outside the gene matches: 11. The CDR3 contains 17 residues. Germline V lookup: CDR1 SEHNR, CDR2 FQNEAQ (reference sequence). The CDR3 here is CASSLSGTGALLEKLFF. The CDR3 nucleotides are TGTGCCAGCAGCTTAAGTGGGACAGGGGCTTTACTGGAAAAACTGTTTTTT.

The chain employs TRBV9 and TRBJ2-2; the D is unclear. The V and J ends lost 4 bases and 2 bases respectively, with 15 bases between them. Germline V CDR1 and CDR2: SGDLS, YYNGEE. CDR3 length: 16 amino acids. Written as DNA, the CDR3 is TGTGCCAGCAGCTCGACCTCGGGTCGAAACACCGGGGAGCTGTTTTTT. It is translated as CASSSTSGRNTGELFF.

V and J are TRBV7-2 and TRBJ2-1; 7 bases are shared with TRBD1. V was pared by 3 bases and J by 3 bases, with 8 bases of the junction left unmatched. CDR1 SGHTA and CDR2 FQGNSA come from the germline V gene. CDR3 size: 16 residues. CDR3 sequence reads: CASSFTGTAYYNEQFF. CDR3 nucleotide sequence: TGTGCCAGCAGCTTTACCGGGACAGCTTACTACAATGAGCAGTTCTTC.

This clone occurred once. This rearrangement joins TRBV9 to TRBJ2-3; D gene ambiguous. Trimming shortened V by 4 bases and J by 2 bases, and 14 bases separated the two germline ends. CDR3 size: 15 residues. Germline V gene lookup returns CDR1 SGDLS and CDR2 YYNGEE. CDR3 protein: CASSLVGQSTDTQYF. CDR3 DNA sequence: TGTGCCAGCAGCCTCGTTGGGCAGTCCACAGATACGCAGTATTTT.

The chain couples TRBV7-2 to TRBJ1-6; the D is unclear. Germline V gene sequence: CDR1 SGHTA, CDR2 FQGNSA. The CDR3 sequence is 18 residues long. V was clipped by 5 bases and J by 3 bases, with 20 bases between them. CDR3 nucleotide sequence: TGTGCCAGCAGCGCCCACGCCGGCGGGCAGAGCTATAATTCACCCCTCCACTTT. The encoded protein is CASSAHAGGQSYNSPLHF. Using reference TRBV7-2 and TRBJ1-6 for the parts outside the CDR3, the full variable domain is GAGVSQSPSNKVTEKGKDVELRCDPISGHTALYWYRQSLGQGLEFLIYFQGNSAPDKSGLPSDRFSAERTGGSVSTLTIQRTQQEDSAVYLCASSAHAGGQSYNSPLHFGNGTRLTVT.

A few counts support this clone. This CDR3 reads CASSLDRASEAFF. CDR3 bases: TGTGCCAGCAGCTTGGACAGGGCCTCTGAAGCTTTCTTT. The V and J genes are TRBV5-4 and TRBJ1-1, with D possibly being TRBD1 (6 bases). The CDR3 is 13 residues long. Germline-derived CDR1 and CDR2 are SGHNT and YYREEE (reference sequence). V lost 0 bases to trimming and J lost 6 bases, with 9 bases between them.

V is TRBV2 and J is TRBJ2-6, with D uncertain. CDR1 is SNHLY, CDR2 FYNNEI, per germline. The CDR3 sequence is 16 residues long. V was cut by 1 base and J by 0 bases, with 7 bases left in between. The CDR3 coding sequence is TGTGCCAGCAGTGAAGGACGGACCTCTGGGGCCAACGTCCTGACTTTC. Its protein product is CASSEGRTSGANVLTF.

J is TRBJ2-5 and V is TRBV5-6; 8 bases align to TRBD1. The CDR3 covers 15 residues. Trimming removed 4 bases from V and 1 base from J; junction bases left unmatched: 6. Germline-derived CDR1 and CDR2 are SGHDT and YYEEEE. The CDR3 sequence is CASSELTGGQETQYF. As DNA, the CDR3 is TGTGCCAGCAGCGAGCTAACAGGGGGCCAAGAGACCCAGTACTTC.